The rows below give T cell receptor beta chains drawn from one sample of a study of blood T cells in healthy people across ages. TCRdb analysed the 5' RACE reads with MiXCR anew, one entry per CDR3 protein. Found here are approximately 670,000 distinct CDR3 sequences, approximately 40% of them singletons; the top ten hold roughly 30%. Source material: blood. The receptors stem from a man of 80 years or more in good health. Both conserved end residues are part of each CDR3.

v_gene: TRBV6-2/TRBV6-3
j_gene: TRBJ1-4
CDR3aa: CASSRRSATNEKLFF

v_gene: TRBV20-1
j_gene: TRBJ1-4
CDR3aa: CSAQPLGGEKLFF

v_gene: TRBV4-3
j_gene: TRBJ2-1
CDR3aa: CASSRTSNSYNEQFF

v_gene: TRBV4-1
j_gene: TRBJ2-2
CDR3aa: CASSRERTGELFF

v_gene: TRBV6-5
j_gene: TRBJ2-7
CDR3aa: CASSYSRSASGTYEQYF

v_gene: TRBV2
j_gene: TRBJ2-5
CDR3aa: CASSGPTGLDNEQYF

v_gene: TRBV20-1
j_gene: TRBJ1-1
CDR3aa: CSARFVASGQEAFF

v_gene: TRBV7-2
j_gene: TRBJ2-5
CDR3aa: CASSLEQGAYGQYF

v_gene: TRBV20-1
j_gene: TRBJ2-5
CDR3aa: CSASRLQETRYF

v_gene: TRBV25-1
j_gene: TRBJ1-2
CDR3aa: CASGVRNYGYTF

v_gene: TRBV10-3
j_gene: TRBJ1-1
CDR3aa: CAIRVQGNTEAFF

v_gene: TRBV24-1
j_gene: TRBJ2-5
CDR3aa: CATSEAGTGETQYF

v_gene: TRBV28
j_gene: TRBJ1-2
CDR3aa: CASGDRAGYGYTF

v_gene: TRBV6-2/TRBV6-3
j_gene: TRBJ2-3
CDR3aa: CASSYISSGGTDTQYF

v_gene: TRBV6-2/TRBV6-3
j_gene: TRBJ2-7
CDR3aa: CASSFTYEQYF

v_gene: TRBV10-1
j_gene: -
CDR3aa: CAAPGGLGYYEQYF

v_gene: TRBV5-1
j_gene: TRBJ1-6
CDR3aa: CASSSDSNSPLHF

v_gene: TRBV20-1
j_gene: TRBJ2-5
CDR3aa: CTRGGGTKETQYF

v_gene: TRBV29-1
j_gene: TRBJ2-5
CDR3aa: CSVGGGTGRIKTQYF

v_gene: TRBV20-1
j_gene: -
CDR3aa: CSASPPGDQYNEQYF